This T cell receptor beta chain is drawn from a study of CD4 T cells in relation to SARS-CoV-2 and coronaviruses. Points on this clone: Its cognate antigen is unknown.

Method: immunoSEQ multiplex PCR; TCRdb's copy keeps in-frame clones and lacks some. The top ten hold under 3.5% of the sample, which has roughly 30,000 clones, about 70% seen once. The length of the CDR3 is 14 residues. The germline CDR1 and CDR2 sequences are SGHNT and YYREEE (reference sequence). V was trimmed by 4 bases and J by 3 bases, leaving 13 bases between them. The gene calls are TRBV5-4 and TRBJ1-1, with unresolved D. The specimen was memory CD4+ T cells from PBMCs, cultured in vitro. The sequence was obtained from an adult with COVID-19. CDR3 sequence reads: CASSKTSADTEAFF. CDR3 in DNA: TGTGCCAGCAGCAAGACGTCAGCAGACACTGAAGCTTTCTTT.